Listed below are T cell receptor beta chains from one sample, sequenced in a study of T cell repertoires in cytomegalovirus infection. These receptors' targets are unknown. TCRdb used MiXCR to reprocess the reads, holding one entry per CDR3 protein. The data contain 100,000 to 150,000 distinct CDR3 sequences, around 25% of them seen just once; the ten biggest clones take up 30% to 40%. Sequencing input: PBMCs, sequenced either directly or after in vitro stimulation (not recorded which). These receptors came from a human donor in good health (CMV status not recorded). Some clones in this sample may be carry-over from other donors' samples. Both conserved end residues are part of each CDR3. Fields, in order: J gene, V gene, clone size, D gene, CDR3 protein, CDR3 DNA. A D gene is named only where the DNA matches it firmly. Clone size is stated in some rows and not others, as once, few, many or a class when expanded.

>TRBJ2-7|TRBV28|NA|NA
CAAPILRGRTYGQYF
TGTGCCGCTCCTATTCTGAGGGGCCGCACCTACGGGCAGTACTTC
>TRBJ2-7|TRBV6-2/TRBV6-3|NA|TRBD1
CASSYGPTGTYEQYF
TGTGCCAGCAGTTACGGACCGACAGGGACCTACGAGCAGTACTTC
>TRBJ2-6|TRBV5-1|few|TRBD2
CASSLRTSGRAFGANVLTF
TGCGCCAGCAGCCTTCGGACTAGCGGGAGGGCTTTTGGGGCCAACGTCCTGACTTTC
>TRBJ2-1|TRBV11-3|NA|TRBD2
CASSLEGTSGRASNEQFF
TGTGCCAGCAGCTTAGAAGGGACTAGCGGGAGGGCCTCCAATGAGCAGTTCTTC
>TRBJ2-4|TRBV7-2|NA|TRBD1
CASSWRTGGKDIQYF
TGTGCCAGCAGCTGGCGGACAGGGGGCAAGGACATTCAGTACTTC
>TRBJ2-1|TRBV19|few|TRBD2
CASSILADEQFF
TGTGCCAGTAGTATCCTAGCGGATGAGCAGTTCTTC
>TRBJ2-3|TRBV5-1|NA|TRBD1
CASSPTWTGGTDTQYF
TGCGCCAGCAGCCCAACCTGGACAGGGGGCACAGATACGCAGTATTTT
>TRBJ2-7|TRBV20-1|NA|NA
CSATSGNEQYF
TGCAGTGCTACCTCAGGGAATGAGCAGTACTTC
>TRBJ2-5|TRBV6-5|NA|TRBD2
CASSYSGRTETQYF
TGTGCCAGCAGTTACTCCGGGAGGACAGAGACCCAGTACTTC
>TRBJ2-3|TRBV6-8|NA|TRBD2
CASSYSPSGSADTQYF
TGTGCCAGCAGTTACTCGCCTAGCGGGAGTGCAGATACGCAGTATTTT
>TRBJ1-2|TRBV19|NA|NA
CASSYGENYGYTF
TGTGCCAGTAGTTACGGGGAGAACTATGGCTACACCTTC
>TRBJ2-1|TRBV19|NA|NA
CATHSQRELDEQFF
TGTGCCACCCACTCCCAGAGGGAGTTGGATGAGCAGTTCTTC
>TRBJ1-1|TRBV7-8|few|NA
CASSKPTGNLNTEAFF
TGTGCCAGCAGCAAGCCGACAGGCAATCTGAACACTGAAGCTTTCTTT
>TRBJ2-1|TRBV15|NA|TRBD2
CATSSGLGPFNEQFF
TGTGCCACCAGCAGCGGACTAGGTCCCTTCAATGAGCAGTTCTTC
>TRBJ2-1|TRBV6-2/TRBV6-3|NA|NA
CASRLGWERLWNEQFF
TGTGCCAGCAGGCTGGGGTGGGAACGGTTGTGGAATGAGCAGTTCTTC
>TRBJ2-6|TRBV12-3/TRBV12-4|few|TRBD2
CASSSGTSGSSGANVLTF
TGTGCCAGCAGTTCAGGGACTAGCGGGAGCTCTGGGGCCAACGTCCTGACTTTC
>TRBJ1-2|TRBV4-1|NA|NA
CASSQDAGLGYTF
TGCGCCAGCAGCCAAGATGCAGGGTTGGGCTACACCTTC
>TRBJ2-3|TRBV2|few|NA
CASSVAVSTDTQYF
TGTGCCAGCAGTGTCGCAGTGAGCACAGATACGCAGTATTTT
>TRBJ1-1|TRBV6-4|NA|NA
CASSEYGDTEAFF
TGTGCCAGCAGTGAGTATGGAGACACTGAAGCTTTCTTT
>TRBJ2-2|TRBV10-3|few|NA
CAISPGDVYGELFF
TGTGCCATCAGCCCCGGGGACGTTTACGGGGAGCTGTTTTTT
>TRBJ2-3|TRBV18|few|NA
CASSPVGPSTDTQYF
TGTGCCAGCTCACCAGTGGGTCCTAGCACAGATACGCAGTATTTT
>TRBJ2-5|TRBV12-3/TRBV12-4|NA|TRBD1
CASSLRGTGGETQYF
TGTGCCAGCAGTTTAAGAGGGACAGGGGGAGAGACCCAGTACTTC
>TRBJ1-5|TRBV6-1|few|NA
CASSEAQPQHF
TGTGCCAGCAGTGAGGCTCAGCCCCAGCATTTT
>TRBJ2-7|TRBV12-3/TRBV12-4|many|NA
CASSTLGGVGEQYF
TGTGCCAGCTCTACGCTTGGGGGTGTAGGCGAGCAGTACTTC
>TRBJ2-5|TRBV5-1|NA|TRBD2
CASSLVAGVETQYF
TGCGCCAGCAGCTTGGTTGCGGGAGTAGAGACCCAGTACTTC
>TRBJ2-3|TRBV5-1|few|TRBD2
CASSLTTSGSDTQYF
TGCGCCAGCAGCTTGACGACTAGCGGGAGTGATACGCAGTATTTT
>TRBJ1-2|TRBV7-9|few|NA
CASSFYANYGYTF
TGTGCCAGCAGCTTTTATGCTAACTATGGCTACACCTTC
>TRBJ1-4|TRBV6-1|NA|NA
CASRGGATNEKLFF
TGTGCCAGCAGGGGAGGGGCAACTAATGAAAAACTGTTTTTT
>TRBJ2-5|TRBV7-9|many|TRBD2
CASSSEREGLQTQYF
TGTGCCAGCAGCTCCGAGCGGGAGGGCCTTCAGACCCAGTACTTC
>TRBJ2-1|TRBV10-3|NA|TRBD1
CAIRTGIEQFF
TGTGCCATAAGGACAGGGATTGAGCAGTTCTTC
>TRBJ2-1|TRBV4-1|NA|NA
CASSYGEDNEQFF
TGCGCCAGCAGCTATGGAGAGGACAATGAGCAGTTCTTC
>TRBJ2-1|TRBV24-1|once|TRBD2
CATGGAGGNEQFF
TGTGCCACCGGCGGAGCGGGAGGGAATGAGCAGTTCTTC
>TRBJ2-5|TRBV12-3/TRBV12-4|NA|NA
CASSPLGLQETQYF
TGTGCCAGCAGTCCTCTCGGACTCCAAGAGACCCAGTACTTC
>TRBJ2-7|TRBV20-1|NA|NA
CSAPSGSSYEQYF
TGCAGTGCTCCGAGCGGGTCGTCCTACGAGCAGTACTTC
>TRBJ1-2|TRBV19|NA|TRBD1
CASLGQGNYGYTF
TGTGCCAGCCTTGGACAGGGGAACTATGGCTACACCTTC
>TRBJ2-1|TRBV7-6|NA|TRBD2
CASSRGLAVHNEQFF
TGTGCCAGCAGCCGCGGACTAGCCGTCCACAATGAGCAGTTCTTC
>TRBJ2-3|TRBV6-2/TRBV6-3|NA|NA
CASSHPPGRGPRGDTQYF
TGTGCCAGCAGTCATCCCCCGGGGCGCGGCCCCCGGGGCGATACGCAGTATTTT
>TRBJ2-7|TRBV14|NA|NA
CASNGEQYF
TGTGCCAGCAATGGCGAGCAGTACTTC
>TRBJ1-3|TRBV7-8|few|TRBD1
CASSWGTGGSSGNTIYF
TGTGCCAGCAGCTGGGGGACAGGTGGTTCCTCTGGAAACACCATATATTTT
>TRBJ2-5|TRBV12-3/TRBV12-4|NA|NA
CASTLSGETQYF
TGTGCCAGCACCCTTTCGGGCGAGACCCAGTACTTC
>TRBJ2-7|TRBV4-1|NA|TRBD2
CASSQESGRYVQYF
TGCGCCAGCAGCCAAGAGAGCGGGAGGTACGTGCAGTACTTC
>TRBJ1-4|TRBV15|NA|TRBD1
CAVAGTGSEKLFF
TGTGCCGTGGCCGGGACAGGGTCTGAAAAACTGTTTTTT